This T cell receptor (beta chain) was observed in a study of shared clonotypes between healthy human individuals (dated by TCRdb to 2018 to 2020). Background on the whole study: The cohort included three men and a couple of women between 18 and 49 years of age. For each donor, CD4 naive and CD4 memory were each given three plates, CD8 naive was given two plates, and CD8 memory was given one plate. Each donor's leukapheresis produced roughly between roughly 0.94 and 9.5 billion PBMCs. Different laboratories and diverse techniques were used to prepare libraries and sequence TCR repertoires, to increase sequencing depth and limit assay-specific biases. Blood TCR repertoires of five healthy adults were deeply sequenced to estimate repertoire size and the extent of clonotype sharing between individuals.

With respect to this clone: The antigen it recognizes is unknown. Base qualities were left out, and no much larger clone turns up one base away.

Using the deep immunoSEQ assay, TCR CDR3 regions were amplified from genomic DNA by multiplex PCR. Genomic DNA extracted from each cell subset was distributed evenly over all wells of several immunoSEQ 96-well plates, and each plate served as one replicate. For sorted subsets, each replicate PCR was loaded with around 220 ng genomic DNA, equivalent to 30,000 or so T cell genomes. Purified libraries were quantified with a Qubit 3.0 fluorometer, sized on a Bioanalyzer 2100, and re-quantified with the KAPA Library Quantification kit. Each immunoSEQ 96-well plate was sequenced on its own single-read 150-cycle Illumina NextSeq 550 flow cell. In the paper's pipeline: Because the immunoSEQ output included only junctional sequences and no quality scores, the filtering could not be the same as the filtering used for full-length reads. To assign V/J genes and CDR3, sequences were annotated using PyIR, a Python wrapper for IgBLAST v1.9, with IMGT germline references. Reads were filtered out if the reads had weak V/J assignments (E-value above 1e-6), no CDR3, stop codons, out-of-frame junctions, or ambiguous translated residues. A V3J clonotype was defined by an identical inferred V gene, J gene, and CDR3 amino acid sequence. The percentage overlap between two repertoires was calculated by dividing the number of shared unique clonotypes by the size of the smaller repertoire. Richness of each repertoire was evaluated using RTK rarefaction, the Chao1 estimator, and Recon v2.1 estimates of unobserved clonotypes. Generation probabilities were computed with OLGA for all TCRbeta clonotypes obtained by the gDNA method from several donors. What TCRdb holds here is the immuneACCESS table cut down to in-frame rearrangements. Part of the clones is not present; checked against another copy, under half of the missing clones reflect an unresolved V gene, and the others are unexplained. Clonal size and the V and J genes are those of that table, whereas D and trimming came from the DNA. The sample yields millions of clones; 85% to 95% were counted once. Of the sample, 1.5% to 2% is held by the ten largest clones.

CD8 naive samples were obtained by positive selection for CCR7 among CD45RO-negative cells, yielding a CD45RA+CCR7+ population from which TemRA cells were excluded. The donors were healthy, HIV-negative adults with no recently reported acute infections or vaccinations. Every donor was a Caucasian adult living in Nashville, Tennessee, USA. After blood collection by leukapheresis, PBMCs were isolated using Ficoll-Histopaque density gradient centrifugation and then cryopreserved in the vapor phase of liquid nitrogen. Purity and quantity of every magnetically sorted T cell population were checked by analytical flow cytometry. Genomic DNA was isolated from every sorted fraction and measured by UV absorbance on a Nanodrop 2000c. The paper as a whole reports these results and caveats: Pairwise subsampling led to the expectation that sequencing depth would affect the degree of clonotype sharing among donors. Even with the large sequencing depth, rarefaction of the sorted-subset datasets indicated that sequencing was incomplete. Clonotypes shared by all four sorted-subset donors showed higher generation probabilities than non-shared clonotypes. Only blood was sampled, and tissue TCR repertoires likely differ from those in blood. Because the study included a small number of donors, the genetic and exposure-history diversity represented was limited. Estimated clonotype richness was generally larger for naive than for memory subsets. Across several donors, approximately 5% of naive CD4, 3% to 3.5% of naive CD8, roughly 2.2% of memory CD4, and approximately 0.4% of memory CD8 clonotypes were shared.

The CDR3 measures 14 amino acids from cysteine to phenylalanine. The entry retains the CDR3 DNA only, 42 bases that are in frame from base 1. CDR1 and CDR2 are drawn from the germline V gene: SGDLS, YYNGEE. V loses 4 bases of germline sequence and J loses 8 bases, and the interval between the two ends is 18 bases. Sequencing was performed on naive CD8+ T cells from PBMCs. The cell subset or site label for this specimen denotes: CD45RA+CCR7+. This receptor was obtained from a man aged 18 to 29 in good health. Some clones in this sample may be carry-over from other donors' samples. Recombination linked TRBV9 to TRBJ1-2; no D gene can be assigned with confidence. The sequence in DNA is TGTGCCAGCAGCCCCCTGGGAGGGCCCCCCGGCTACACCTTC. Translated, it gives CASSPLGGPPGYTF.